A single T cell receptor (beta chain) is shown here with its context. This clonotype was found many times. This clone's antigen is unknown. No much larger clone exists at a distance of one base, and base qualities are not known. This entry is derived from a study of T-cell reconstitution after alpha-beta-depleted transplantation in children (dated by TCRdb to between 2015 and 2016). General notes on the study: Using TCR repertoire profiling, the study followed T-cell immune reconstitution in a quantitative way in children after TCRalphabeta/CD19-depleted allogeneic hematopoietic cell transplantation.

V is cut by 3 bases and J by 11 bases, and the space between the germline ends is 15 bases. The germline V gene (reference sequence) supplies CDR1 DFQATT and CDR2 SNEGSKA. From cysteine to phenylalanine, the CDR3 is 12 amino acids long. Solely the CDR3 DNA is kept, with 36 bases framed from the first base. Library preparation used PCR. Sequenced using an Illumina HiSeq 2500. To normalize quantification of the TCRbeta repertoire, the TCR libraries were built with molecular barcoding that relied on unique molecular identifiers. The public sequencing data were trimmed at Q25 with fastp and processed into clonotypes with MiXCR by TCRdb, which kept only in-frame beta chains. Entries are consolidated by CDR3 protein sequence, retaining the most common genes and DNA. This sample gives about 640,000 distinct CDR3 sequences in total; 15% to 20% of them show up just once. Of the sample, 0.8% to 1.1% falls within the top ten clones.

The sequence links TRBV20-1 to TRBJ2-3, with a tentative D gene TRBD2 over 6 matching bases. The sample consisted of PBMCs from the stem cell graft donor, taken from the stem cell graft. The receptor was derived from a human donor who donated a stem cell graft to a child with acute myeloid leukemia. The nucleotides are TGCAGTGCTAGGGCCCTGGGACTCTTGCAGTATTTT. Translated, this is CSARALGLLQYF.